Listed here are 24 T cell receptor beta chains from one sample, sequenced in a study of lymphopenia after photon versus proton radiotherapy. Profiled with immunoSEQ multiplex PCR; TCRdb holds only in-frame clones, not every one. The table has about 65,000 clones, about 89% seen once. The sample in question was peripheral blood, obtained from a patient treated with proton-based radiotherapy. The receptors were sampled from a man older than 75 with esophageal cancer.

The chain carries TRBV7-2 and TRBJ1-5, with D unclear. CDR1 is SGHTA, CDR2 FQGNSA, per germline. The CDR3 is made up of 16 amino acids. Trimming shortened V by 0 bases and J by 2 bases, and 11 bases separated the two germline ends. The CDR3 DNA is TGTGCCAGCAGCTTAGCGAGGTCCCCGGGCAATCAGCCCCAGCATTTT. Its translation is CASSLARSPGNQPQHF. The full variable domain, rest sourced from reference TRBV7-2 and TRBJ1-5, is GAGVSQSPSNKVTEKGKDVELRCDPISGHTALYWYRQSLGQGLEFLIYFQGNSAPDKSGLPSDRFSAERTGGSVSTLTIQRTQQEDSAVYLCASSLARSPGNQPQHFGDGTRLSIL.

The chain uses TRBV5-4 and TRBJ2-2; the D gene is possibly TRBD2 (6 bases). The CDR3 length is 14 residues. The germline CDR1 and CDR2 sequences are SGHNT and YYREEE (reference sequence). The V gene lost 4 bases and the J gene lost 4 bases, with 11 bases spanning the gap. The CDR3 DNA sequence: TGTGCCAGCAGCCCTCTAGCGTTCACCGGGGAGCTGTTTTTT. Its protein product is CASSPLAFTGELFF.

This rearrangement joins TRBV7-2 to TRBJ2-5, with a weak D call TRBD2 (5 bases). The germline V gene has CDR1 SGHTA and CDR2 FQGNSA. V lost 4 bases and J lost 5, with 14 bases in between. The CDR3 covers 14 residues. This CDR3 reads CASSSGIRRETQYF. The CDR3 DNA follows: TGTGCCAGCAGCTCTGGGATCCGGAGGGAGACCCAGTACTTC.

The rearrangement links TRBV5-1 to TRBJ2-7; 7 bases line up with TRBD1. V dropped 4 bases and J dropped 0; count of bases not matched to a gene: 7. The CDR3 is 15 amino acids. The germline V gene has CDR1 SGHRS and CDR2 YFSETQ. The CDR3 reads CASSPGQPASYEQYF. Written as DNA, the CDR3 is TGCGCCAGCAGCCCGGGACAGCCAGCCTCCTACGAGCAGTACTTC.

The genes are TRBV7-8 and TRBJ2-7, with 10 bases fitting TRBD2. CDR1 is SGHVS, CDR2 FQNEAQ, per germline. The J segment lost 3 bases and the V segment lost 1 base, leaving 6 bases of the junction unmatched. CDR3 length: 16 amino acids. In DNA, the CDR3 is TGTGCCAGCAGCTTAGGTCTAGCGGGAGTCGGCTACGAGCAGTACTTC. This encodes CASSLGLAGVGYEQYF.

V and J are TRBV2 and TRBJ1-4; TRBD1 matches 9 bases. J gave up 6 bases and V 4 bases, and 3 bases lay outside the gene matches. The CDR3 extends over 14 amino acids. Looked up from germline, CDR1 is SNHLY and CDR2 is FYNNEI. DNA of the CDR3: TGTGCCAGCAGTGCACGGGACAGGGATGAAAAACTGTTTTTT. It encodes CASSARDRDEKLFF. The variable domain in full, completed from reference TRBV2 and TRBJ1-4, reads EPEVTQTPSHQVTQMGQEVILRCVPISNHLYFYWYRQILGQKVEFLVSFYNNEISEKSEIFDDQFSVERPDGSNFTLKIRSTKLEDSAMYFCASSARDRDEKLFFGSGTQLSVL.

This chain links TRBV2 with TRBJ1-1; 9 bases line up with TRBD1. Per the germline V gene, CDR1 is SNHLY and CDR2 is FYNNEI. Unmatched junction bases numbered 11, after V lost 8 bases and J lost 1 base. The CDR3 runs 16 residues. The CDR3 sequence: CASSATPGQGNTEAFF. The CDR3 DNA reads TGTGCCAGCTCTGCTACCCCGGGACAGGGGAACACTGAAGCTTTCTTT.

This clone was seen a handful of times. CDR3 loop: CASSEPGRDYGYTF. CDR3 sequence (DNA): TGTGCCAGCAGTGAACCAGGCAGGGACTATGGCTACACCTTC. This rearrangement joins TRBV2 to TRBJ1-2; possibly TRBD1 for D (5 bases). The CDR3 loop spans 14 amino acids. The germline CDR1 and CDR2 sequences are SNHLY and FYNNEI. Trimming cost V 2 bases and J 3 bases, with 10 bases left between them.

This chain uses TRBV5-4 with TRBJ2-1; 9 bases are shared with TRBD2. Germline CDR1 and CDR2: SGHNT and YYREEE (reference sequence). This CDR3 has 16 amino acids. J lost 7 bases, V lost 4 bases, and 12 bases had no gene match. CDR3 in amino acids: CASSPGGGGAENEQFF. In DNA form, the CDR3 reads TGTGCCAGCAGCCCAGGCGGCGGGGGGGCCGAGAATGAGCAGTTCTTC.

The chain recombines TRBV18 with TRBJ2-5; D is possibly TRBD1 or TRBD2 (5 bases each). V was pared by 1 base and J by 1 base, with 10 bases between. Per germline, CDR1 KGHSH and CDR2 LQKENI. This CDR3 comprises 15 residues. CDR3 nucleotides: TGTGCCAGCTCACCACAGGGGACGGTCCAAGAGACCCAGTACTTC. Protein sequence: CASSPQGTVQETQYF.

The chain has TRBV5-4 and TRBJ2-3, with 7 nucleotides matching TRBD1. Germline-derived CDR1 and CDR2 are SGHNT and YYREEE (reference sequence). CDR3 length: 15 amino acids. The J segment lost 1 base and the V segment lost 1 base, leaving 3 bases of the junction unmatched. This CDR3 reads CASSLPGTGTDTQYF. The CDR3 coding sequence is TGTGCCAGCAGCTTGCCTGGGACAGGCACAGATACGCAGTATTTT.

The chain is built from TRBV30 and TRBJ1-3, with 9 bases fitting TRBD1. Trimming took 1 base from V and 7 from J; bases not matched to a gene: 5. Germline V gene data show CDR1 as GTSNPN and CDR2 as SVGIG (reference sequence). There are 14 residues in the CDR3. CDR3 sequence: CAWSGGTGKNTIYF. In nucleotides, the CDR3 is TGTGCCTGGAGTGGCGGGACAGGGAAGAACACCATATATTTT.

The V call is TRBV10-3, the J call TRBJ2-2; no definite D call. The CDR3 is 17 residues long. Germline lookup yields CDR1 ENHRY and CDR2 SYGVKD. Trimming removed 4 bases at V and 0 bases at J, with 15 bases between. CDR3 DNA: TGTGCCATCAGTGTATCTAGGGCAGTTACGAACACCGGGGAGCTGTTTTTT. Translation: CAISVSRAVTNTGELFF.

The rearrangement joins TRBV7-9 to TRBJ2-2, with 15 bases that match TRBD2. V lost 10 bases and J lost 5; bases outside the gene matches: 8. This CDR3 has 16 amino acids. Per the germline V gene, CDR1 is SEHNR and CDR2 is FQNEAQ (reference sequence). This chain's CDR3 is CAIKPGLAGGTGELFF. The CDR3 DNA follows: TGTGCCATAAAGCCGGGACTAGCGGGGGGTACCGGGGAGCTGTTTTTT.

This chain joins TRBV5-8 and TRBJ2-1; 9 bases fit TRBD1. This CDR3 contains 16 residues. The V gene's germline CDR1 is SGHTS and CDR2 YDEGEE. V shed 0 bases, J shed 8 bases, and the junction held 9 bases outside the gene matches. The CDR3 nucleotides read TGTGCCAGCAGCTTGGAGTTGGGACAGGGTAGGGATGAGCAGTTCTTC. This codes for CASSLELGQGRDEQFF.

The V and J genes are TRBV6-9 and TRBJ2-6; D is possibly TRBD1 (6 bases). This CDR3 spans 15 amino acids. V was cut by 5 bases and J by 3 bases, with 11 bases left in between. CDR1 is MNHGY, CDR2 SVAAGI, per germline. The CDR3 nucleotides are TGTGCCAGCAGTGAACAGGGCTATGGGGCCAACGTCCTGACTTTC. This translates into CASSEQGYGANVLTF.

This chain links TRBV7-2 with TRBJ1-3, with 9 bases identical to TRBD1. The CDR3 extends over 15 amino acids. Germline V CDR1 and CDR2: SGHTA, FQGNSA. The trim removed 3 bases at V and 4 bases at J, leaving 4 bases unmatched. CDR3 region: CASSFGDRAGNTIYF. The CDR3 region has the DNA TGTGCCAGCAGCTTTGGGGACAGGGCCGGAAACACCATATATTTT. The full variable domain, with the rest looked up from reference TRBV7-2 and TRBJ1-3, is GAGVSQSPSNKVTEKGKDVELRCDPISGHTALYWYRQSLGQGLEFLIYFQGNSAPDKSGLPSDRFSAERTGGSVSTLTIQRTQQEDSAVYLCASSFGDRAGNTIYFGEGSWLTVV.

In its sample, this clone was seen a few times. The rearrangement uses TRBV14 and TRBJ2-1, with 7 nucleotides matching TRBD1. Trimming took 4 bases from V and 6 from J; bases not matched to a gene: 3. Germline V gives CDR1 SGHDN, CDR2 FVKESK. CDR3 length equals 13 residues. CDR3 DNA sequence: TGTGCCAGCAGCCGTTACAGGGGCAATGAGCAGTTCTTC. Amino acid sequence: CASSRYRGNEQFF. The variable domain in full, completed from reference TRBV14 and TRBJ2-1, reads EAGVTQFPSHSVIEKGQTVTLRCDPISGHDNLYWYRRVMGKEIKFLLHFVKESKQDESGMPNNRFLAERTGGTYSTLKVQPAELEDSGVYFCASSRYRGNEQFFGPGTRLTVL.

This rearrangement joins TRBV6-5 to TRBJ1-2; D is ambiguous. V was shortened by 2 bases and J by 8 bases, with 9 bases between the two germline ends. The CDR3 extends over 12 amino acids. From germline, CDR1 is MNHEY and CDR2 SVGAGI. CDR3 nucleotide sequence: TGTGCCAGCAGTTACATGACGGGGGGCTACACCTTC. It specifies CASSYMTGGYTF.

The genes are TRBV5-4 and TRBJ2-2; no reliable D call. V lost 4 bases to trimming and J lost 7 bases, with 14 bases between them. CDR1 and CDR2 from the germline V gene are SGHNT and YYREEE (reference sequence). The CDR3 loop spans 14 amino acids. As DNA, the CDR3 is TGTGCCAGCAGCCGCCCTGGTAGTGTCGGGGAGCTGTTTTTT. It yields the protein CASSRPGSVGELFF.

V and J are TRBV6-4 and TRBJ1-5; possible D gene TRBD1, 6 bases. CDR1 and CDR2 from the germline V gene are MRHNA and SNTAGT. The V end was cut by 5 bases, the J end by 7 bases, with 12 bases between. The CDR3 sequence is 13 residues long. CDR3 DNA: TGTGCCAGCAGTTACAGGGAAGGACAGCCCCAGCATTTT. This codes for CASSYREGQPQHF.

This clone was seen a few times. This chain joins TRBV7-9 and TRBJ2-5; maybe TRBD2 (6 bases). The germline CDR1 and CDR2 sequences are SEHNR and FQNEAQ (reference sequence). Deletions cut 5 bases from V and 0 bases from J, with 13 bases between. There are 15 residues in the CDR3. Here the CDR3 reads CASSLLPGDQETQYF. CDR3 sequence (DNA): TGTGCCAGCAGCCTACTCCCGGGAGACCAAGAGACCCAGTACTTC.

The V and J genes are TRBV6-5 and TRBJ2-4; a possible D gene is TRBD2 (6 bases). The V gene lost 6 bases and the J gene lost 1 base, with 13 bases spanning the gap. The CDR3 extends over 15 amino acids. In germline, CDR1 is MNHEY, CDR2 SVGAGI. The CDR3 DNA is TGTGCCAGCAGCCCGTGGGGGGTGGCCAAAAACATTCAGTACTTC. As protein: CASSPWGVAKNIQYF.

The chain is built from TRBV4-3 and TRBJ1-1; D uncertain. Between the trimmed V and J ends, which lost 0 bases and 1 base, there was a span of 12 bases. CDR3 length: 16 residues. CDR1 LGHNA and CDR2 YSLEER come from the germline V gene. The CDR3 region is CASSQDGRVPNTEAFF. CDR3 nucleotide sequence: TGCGCCAGCAGCCAAGATGGCCGGGTTCCGAACACTGAAGCTTTCTTT.